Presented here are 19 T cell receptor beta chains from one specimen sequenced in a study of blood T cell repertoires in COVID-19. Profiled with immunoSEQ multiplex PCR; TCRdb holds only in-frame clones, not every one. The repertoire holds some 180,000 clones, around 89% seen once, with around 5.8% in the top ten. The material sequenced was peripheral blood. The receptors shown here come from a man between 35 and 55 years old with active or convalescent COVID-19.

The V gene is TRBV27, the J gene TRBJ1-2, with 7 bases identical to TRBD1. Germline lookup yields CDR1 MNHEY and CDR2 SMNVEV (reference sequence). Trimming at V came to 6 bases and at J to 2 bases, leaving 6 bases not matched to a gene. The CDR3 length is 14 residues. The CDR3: CASSPDRRNYGYTF. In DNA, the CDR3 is TGTGCCAGCAGCCCGGACAGGAGAAACTATGGCTACACCTTC.

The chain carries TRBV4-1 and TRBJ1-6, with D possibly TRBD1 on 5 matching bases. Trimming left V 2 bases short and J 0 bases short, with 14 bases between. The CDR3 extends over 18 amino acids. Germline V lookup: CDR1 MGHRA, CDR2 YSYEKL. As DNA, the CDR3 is TGCGCCAGCAGCCAAATGACAGACATCAGCTCCTATAATTCACCCCTCCACTTT. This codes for CASSQMTDISSYNSPLHF.

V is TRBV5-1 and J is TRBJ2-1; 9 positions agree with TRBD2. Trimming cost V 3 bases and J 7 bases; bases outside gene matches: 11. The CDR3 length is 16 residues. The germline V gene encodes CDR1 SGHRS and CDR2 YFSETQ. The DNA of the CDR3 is TGCGCCAGCAGCTGGGAGGGACTAGCAACGTTAAATGAGCAGTTCTTC. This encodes CASSWEGLATLNEQFF.

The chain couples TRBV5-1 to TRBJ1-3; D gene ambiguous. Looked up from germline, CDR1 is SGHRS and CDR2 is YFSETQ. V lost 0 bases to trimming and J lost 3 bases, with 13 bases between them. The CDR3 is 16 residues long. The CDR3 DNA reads TGCGCCAGCAGCTTGGCCGGAGGGCAACGTGGAAACACCATATATTTT. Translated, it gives CASSLAGGQRGNTIYF.

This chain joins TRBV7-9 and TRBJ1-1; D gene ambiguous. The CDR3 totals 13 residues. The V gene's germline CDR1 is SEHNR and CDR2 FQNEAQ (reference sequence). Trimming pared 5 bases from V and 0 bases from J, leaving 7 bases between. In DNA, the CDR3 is TGTGCCAGCAGCCGGGTCGTGAACACTGAAGCTTTCTTT. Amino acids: CASSRVVNTEAFF. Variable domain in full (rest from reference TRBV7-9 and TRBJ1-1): DTGVSQNPRHKITKRGQNVTFRCDPISEHNRLYWYRQTLGQGPEFLTYFQNEAQLEKSRLLSDRFSAERPKGSFSTLEIQRTEQGDSAMYLCASSRVVNTEAFFGQGTRLTVV.

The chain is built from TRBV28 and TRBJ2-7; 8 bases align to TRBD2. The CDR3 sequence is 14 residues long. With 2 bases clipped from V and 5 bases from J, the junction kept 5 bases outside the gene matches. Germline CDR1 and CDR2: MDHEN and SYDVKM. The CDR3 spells CASSLTGGPHEQYF. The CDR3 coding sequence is TGTGCCAGCAGTTTAACGGGAGGGCCCCACGAGCAGTACTTC.

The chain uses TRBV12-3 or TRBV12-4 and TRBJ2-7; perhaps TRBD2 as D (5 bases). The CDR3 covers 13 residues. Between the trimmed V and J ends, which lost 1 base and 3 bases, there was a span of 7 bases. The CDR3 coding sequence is TGTGCCAGCAGTTTAGGGACTTTCTACGAGCAGTACTTC. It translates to CASSLGTFYEQYF.

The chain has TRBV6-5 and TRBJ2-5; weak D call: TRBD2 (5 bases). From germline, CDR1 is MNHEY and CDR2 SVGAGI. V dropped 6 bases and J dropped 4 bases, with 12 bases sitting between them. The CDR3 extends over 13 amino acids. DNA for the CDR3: TGTGCCAGCAGCGCCCGGGGTCGAGAGACCCAGTACTTC. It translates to CASSARGRETQYF.

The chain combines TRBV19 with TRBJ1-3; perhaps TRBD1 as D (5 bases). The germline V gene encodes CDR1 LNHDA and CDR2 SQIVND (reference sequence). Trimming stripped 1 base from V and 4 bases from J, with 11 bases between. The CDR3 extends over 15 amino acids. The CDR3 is CASSIARTPGNTIYF. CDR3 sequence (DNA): TGTGCCAGTAGTATAGCCCGGACACCGGGAAACACCATATATTTT.

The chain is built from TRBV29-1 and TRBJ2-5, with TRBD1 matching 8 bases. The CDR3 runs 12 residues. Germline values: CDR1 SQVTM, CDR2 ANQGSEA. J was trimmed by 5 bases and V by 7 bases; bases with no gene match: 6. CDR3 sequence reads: CSAYTGGETQYF. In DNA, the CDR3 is TGCAGCGCATACACAGGGGGGGAGACCCAGTACTTC.

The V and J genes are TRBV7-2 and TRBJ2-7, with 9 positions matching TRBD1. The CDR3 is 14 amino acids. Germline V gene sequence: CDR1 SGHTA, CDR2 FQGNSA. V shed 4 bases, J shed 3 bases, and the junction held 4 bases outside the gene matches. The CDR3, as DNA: TGTGCCAGCAGCTCCGGGACAGGGTTCTACGAGCAGTACTTC. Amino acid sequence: CASSSGTGFYEQYF.

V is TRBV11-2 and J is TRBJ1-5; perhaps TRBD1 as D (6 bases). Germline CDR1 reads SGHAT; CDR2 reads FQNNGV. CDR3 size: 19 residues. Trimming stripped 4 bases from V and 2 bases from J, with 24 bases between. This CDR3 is CASSSLGGTGGAGNQPQHF. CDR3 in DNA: TGTGCCAGCAGCTCCTTAGGGGGGACGGGGGGAGCGGGCAATCAGCCCCAGCATTTT.

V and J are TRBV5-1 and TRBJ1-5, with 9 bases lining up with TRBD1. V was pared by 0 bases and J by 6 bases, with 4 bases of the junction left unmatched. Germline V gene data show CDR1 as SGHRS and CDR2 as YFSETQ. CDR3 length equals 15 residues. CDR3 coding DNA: TGCGCCAGCAGCTTGGCCGGACAGGGGTTTCAGCCCCAGCATTTT. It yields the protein CASSLAGQGFQPQHF.

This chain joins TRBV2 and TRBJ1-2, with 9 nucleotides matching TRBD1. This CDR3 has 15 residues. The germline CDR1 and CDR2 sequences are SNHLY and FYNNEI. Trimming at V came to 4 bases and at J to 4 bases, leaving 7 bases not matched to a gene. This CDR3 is CASSVQTGGSYGYTF. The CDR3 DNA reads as TGTGCCAGCAGTGTACAGACAGGGGGGAGCTATGGCTACACCTTC.

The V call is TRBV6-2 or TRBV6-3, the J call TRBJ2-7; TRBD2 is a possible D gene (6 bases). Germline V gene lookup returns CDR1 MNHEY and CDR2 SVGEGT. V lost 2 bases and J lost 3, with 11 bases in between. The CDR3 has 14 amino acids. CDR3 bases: TGTGCCAGCAGTTACCCTGGGACTGACTACGAGCAGTACTTC. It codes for CASSYPGTDYEQYF.

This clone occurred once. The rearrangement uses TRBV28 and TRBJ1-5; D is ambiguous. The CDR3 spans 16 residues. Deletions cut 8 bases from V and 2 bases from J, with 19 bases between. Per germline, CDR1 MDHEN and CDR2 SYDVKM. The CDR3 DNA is TGTGCCAGCCGTAAAAGCGGGAAATTTGGCAATCAGCCCCAGCATTTT. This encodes CASRKSGKFGNQPQHF.

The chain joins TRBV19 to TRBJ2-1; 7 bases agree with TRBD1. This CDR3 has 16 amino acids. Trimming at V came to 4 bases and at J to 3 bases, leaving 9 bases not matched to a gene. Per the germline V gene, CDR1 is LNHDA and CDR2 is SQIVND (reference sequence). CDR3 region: CASSNTQGVGYNEQFF. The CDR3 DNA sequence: TGTGCCAGTAGTAATACCCAGGGGGTGGGCTACAATGAGCAGTTCTTC. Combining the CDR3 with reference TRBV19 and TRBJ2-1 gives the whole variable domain DGGITQSPKYLFRKEGQNVTLSCEQNLNHDAMYWYRQDPGQGLRLIYYSQIVNDFQKGDIAEGYSVSREKKESFPLTVTSAQKNPTAFYLCASSNTQGVGYNEQFFGPGTRLTVL.

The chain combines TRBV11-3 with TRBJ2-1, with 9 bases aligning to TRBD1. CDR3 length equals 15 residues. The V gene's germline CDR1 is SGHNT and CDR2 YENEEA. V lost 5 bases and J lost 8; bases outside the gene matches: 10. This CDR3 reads CASSPRGQGPHEQFF. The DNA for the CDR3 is TGTGCCAGCAGCCCGAGGGGACAGGGCCCCCATGAGCAGTTCTTC.

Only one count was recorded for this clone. CDR3 region: CASTPTGTSFGEQFF. The DNA of the CDR3 is TGTGCCAGTACTCCCACCGGGACTAGTTTCGGTGAGCAGTTCTTC. This chain links TRBV19 with TRBJ2-1; 8 nucleotides align to TRBD2. The germline V gene encodes CDR1 LNHDA and CDR2 SQIVND (reference sequence). This CDR3 contains 15 residues. The ends lost 7 bases at V and 9 bases at J; junction bases unmatched: 14. The entire variable domain, with the rest obtained from reference TRBV19 and TRBJ2-1, is as follows: DGGITQSPKYLFRKEGQNVTLSCEQNLNHDAMYWYRQDPGQGLRLIYYSQIVNDFQKGDIAEGYSVSREKKESFPLTVTSAQKNPTAFYLCASTPTGTSFGEQFFGPGTRLTVL.